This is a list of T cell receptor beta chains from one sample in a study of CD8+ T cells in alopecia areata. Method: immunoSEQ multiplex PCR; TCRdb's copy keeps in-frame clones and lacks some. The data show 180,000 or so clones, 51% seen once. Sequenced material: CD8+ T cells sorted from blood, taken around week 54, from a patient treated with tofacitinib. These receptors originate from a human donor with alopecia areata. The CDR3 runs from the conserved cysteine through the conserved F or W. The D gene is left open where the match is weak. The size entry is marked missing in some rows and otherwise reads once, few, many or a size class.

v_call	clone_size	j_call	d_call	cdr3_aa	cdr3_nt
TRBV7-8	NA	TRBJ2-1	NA	CASSWGTEQFF	TGTGCCAGCAGCTGGGGGACTGAGCAGTTCTTC
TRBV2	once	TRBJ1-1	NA	CASSERRVGDTEAFF	TGTGCCAGCAGTGAAAGGAGGGTTGGGGACACTGAAGCTTTCTTT
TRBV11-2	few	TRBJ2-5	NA	CASSTSVSGETQYF	TGTGCCAGCAGCACAAGTGTCAGCGGGGAGACCCAGTACTTC
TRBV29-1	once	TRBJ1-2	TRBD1	CSVEGTGGYGYTF	TGCAGCGTTGAAGGGACAGGGGGCTATGGCTACACCTTC
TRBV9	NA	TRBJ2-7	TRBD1	CASSLGTAYEQYF	TGTGCCAGCAGCCTGGGGACAGCCTACGAGCAGTACTTC
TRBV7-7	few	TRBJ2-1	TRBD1	CASSLGGQKPYNEQFF	TGTGCTAGCAGCTTAGGGGGACAGAAGCCCTACAATGAGCAGTTCTTC
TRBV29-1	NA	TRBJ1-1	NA	CSPLSREDTEAFF	TGCAGCCCACTCTCTAGGGAGGACACTGAAGCTTTCTTT
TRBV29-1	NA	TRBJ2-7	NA	CSVEGLMEKGSDEQYF	TGCAGCGTTGAAGGGTTGATGGAGAAAGGATCCGACGAGCAGTACTTC
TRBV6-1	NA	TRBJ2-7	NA	CASRSGGTYEQYF	TGTGCCAGCAGATCCGGGGGCACCTACGAGCAGTACTTC
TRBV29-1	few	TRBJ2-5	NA	CSVEVGSETQYF	TGCAGCGTTGAAGTAGGGTCGGAGACCCAGTACTTC
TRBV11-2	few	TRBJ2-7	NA	CASSPGSSYEQYF	TGTGCCAGCAGCCCGGGGAGTTCCTACGAGCAGTACTTC
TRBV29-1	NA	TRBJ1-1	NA	CSVEDPGRVKMNTEAFF	TGCAGCGTTGAAGATCCAGGTCGCGTTAAAATGAACACTGAAGCTTTCTTT
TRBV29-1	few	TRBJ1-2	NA	CSADPDNPGGYTF	TGCAGCGCCGACCCGGACAACCCTGGAGGCTACACCTTC
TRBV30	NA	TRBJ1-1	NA	CAWVVDPNTEAFF	TGTGCCTGGGTGGTGGATCCGAACACTGAAGCTTTCTTT
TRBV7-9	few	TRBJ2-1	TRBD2	CASSFVSGGANEQFF	TGTGCCAGCAGCTTCGTTAGCGGGGGGGCCAATGAGCAGTTCTTC
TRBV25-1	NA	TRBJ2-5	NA	CASSEGAQETQYF	TGTGCCAGCAGTGAAGGAGCACAAGAGACCCAGTACTTC
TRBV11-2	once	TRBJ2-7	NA	CASSLTPGPRSYEQYF	TGTGCCAGCAGCTTAACTCCAGGGCCTCGCTCCTACGAGCAGTACTTC
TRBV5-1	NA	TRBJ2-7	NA	CASSFGQNYEQYF	TGCGCCAGCAGCTTCGGACAGAACTACGAGCAGTACTTC
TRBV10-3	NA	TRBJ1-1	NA	CAISQGHSDTEAFF	TGTGCCATCAGCCAAGGACACTCGGACACTGAAGCTTTCTTT
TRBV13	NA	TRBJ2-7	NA	CASSTQVGASYEQYF	TGTGCCAGCAGCACCCAGGTGGGGGCCTCCTACGAGCAGTACTTC
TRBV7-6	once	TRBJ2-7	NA	CASSLVETDEQYF	TGTGCCAGCAGCTTAGTGGAGACAGACGAGCAGTACTTC
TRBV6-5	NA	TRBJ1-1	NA	CASSYSWRGRDTEAFF	TGTGCCAGCAGTTACTCGTGGCGGGGAAGAGACACTGAAGCTTTCTTT
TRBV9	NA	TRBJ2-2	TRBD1	CASSVVAGTGNTGELFF	TGTGCCAGCAGCGTAGTAGCCGGGACAGGGAACACCGGGGAGCTGTTTTTT
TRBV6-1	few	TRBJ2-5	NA	CASSDIPGSGKTQYF	TGTGCCAGCAGTGATATTCCGGGCTCGGGGAAGACCCAGTACTTC
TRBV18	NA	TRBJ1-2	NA	CASSPGVFDNGYTF	TGTGCCAGCTCACCAGGTGTATTTGACAATGGCTACACCTTC
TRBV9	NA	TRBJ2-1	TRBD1	CASSAYRGSSYNEQFF	TGTGCCAGCAGCGCCTACAGGGGAAGCTCCTACAATGAGCAGTTCTTC
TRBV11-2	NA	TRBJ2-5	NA	CASRAAGTSIQETQYF	TGTGCCAGCAGGGCTGCAGGAACATCTATTCAAGAGACCCAGTACTTC
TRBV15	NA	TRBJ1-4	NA	CATSRVGTTNEKLFF	TGTGCCACCAGCAGAGTGGGGACAACTAATGAAAAACTGTTTTTT
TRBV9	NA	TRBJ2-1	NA	CASSVVTGANEQFF	TGTGCCAGCAGCGTAGTTACCGGGGCCAATGAGCAGTTCTTC